Each of the 12 T cell receptor beta chains below was sequenced from the same sample in a study of shared clonotypes between healthy human individuals. Using immunoSEQ multiplex PCR, the repertoire was profiled, and TCRdb retains in-frame clones only, with some absent. The sample lists around 510,000 clones, roughly 72% occurring once. Sequenced material: PBMCs. The source is a woman aged 35 to 49 in good health. Some clones in this sample may be carry-over from other donors' samples.

This chain links TRBV7-9 with TRBJ2-4, with D perhaps TRBD1 or TRBD2 (6 bases each). V was pared by 4 bases and J by 6 bases, with 10 bases between. The CDR3 is 13 residues long. The V gene's germline CDR1 is SEHNR and CDR2 FQNEAQ (reference sequence). The chain's CDR3 is CASSWGASNIQYF. CDR3 nucleotide sequence: TGTGCCAGCAGCTGGGGGGCGTCAAACATTCAGTACTTC.

V gene TRBV28 combines with J gene TRBJ1-5; the D is unclear. The CDR3 sequence is 12 residues long. Deletions cut 4 bases from V and 5 bases from J, with 6 bases between. Germline CDR1 reads MDHEN; CDR2 reads SYDVKM. CDR3 bases: TGTGCCAGCAGTTCAGAGTATCAGCCCCAGCATTTT. This codes for CASSSEYQPQHF.

V and J are TRBV5-1 and TRBJ1-1; 7 bases map to TRBD1. The CDR3 runs to 15 residues. Germline loops: CDR1 SGHRS, CDR2 YFSETQ. V trimming: 3 bases; J trimming: 1 base; junction bases outside the gene matches: 6. The DNA of the CDR3 is TGCGCCAGCAGCTGGACAGGTTTGGGGAACACTGAAGCTTTCTTT. Protein product: CASSWTGLGNTEAFF.

V and J are TRBV6-5 and TRBJ2-7, with D maybe TRBD1 (5 bases). The germline V gene has CDR1 MNHEY and CDR2 SVGAGI. CDR3 length: 15 residues. V shed 0 bases and J shed 2 bases, with 11 bases lying between them. CDR3 coding DNA: TGTGCCAGCAGTTACTCATACAGGTCAGCCTACGAGCAGTACTTC. It encodes CASSYSYRSAYEQYF.

V is TRBV9 and J is TRBJ1-2, with 8 bases aligning to TRBD1. V trimming: 3 bases; J trimming: 2 bases; junction bases outside the gene matches: 9. The CDR3 runs to 16 residues. Looked up from germline, CDR1 is SGDLS and CDR2 is YYNGEE. CDR3 nucleotide sequence: TGTGCCAGCAGCGACGGGCCTGGGACAGGCAACTATGGCTACACCTTC. Translating it yields CASSDGPGTGNYGYTF.

The chain couples TRBV6-5 to TRBJ1-1; D is ambiguous. The CDR3 totals 13 residues. The germline gives CDR1 MNHEY, CDR2 SVGAGI. V gave up 5 bases and J gave up 4 bases, with 11 bases separating them. The CDR3 here is CASSPRASTEAFF. CDR3 bases: TGTGCCAGCAGTCCCCGGGCCAGCACTGAAGCTTTCTTT.

Comment on this clone: A read error is likely here: a far larger clone is one base away. The chain recombines TRBV25-1 with TRBJ1-4; 9 bases align to TRBD1. The germline gives CDR1 MGHDK, CDR2 SYGVNS. The CDR3 covers 14 residues. CDR3 nucleotide sequence: TGTGCCAACAGTGTCGGGACAGGGAATGAAAAACTGTTTTTT. Translated: CANSVGTGNEKLFF.

This clone was detected once. J is TRBJ2-1 and V is TRBV5-1; 9 nucleotides align to TRBD2. Germline trimming cut 3 bases from V and 4 bases from J; bases unmatched to any gene: 8. The CDR3 consists of 16 residues. Germline CDR1 SGHRS, CDR2 YFSETQ. Written as DNA, the CDR3 is TGCGCCAGCAGCTATTTACGACTAGCGGCGTACAATGAGCAGTTCTTC. Residues: CASSYLRLAAYNEQFF. The full variable domain, with the rest looked up from reference TRBV5-1 and TRBJ2-1, is KAGVTQTPRYLIKTRGQQVTLSCSPISGHRSVSWYQQTPGQGLQFLFEYFSETQRNKGNFPGRFSGRQFSNSRSEMNVSTLELGDSALYLCASSYLRLAAYNEQFFGPGTRLTVL.

This clone was found once. This chain uses TRBV7-3 with TRBJ2-2; 7 bases are shared with TRBD2. Germline assignment: CDR1 SGHTA and CDR2 FQGTGA. Trimming cost V 3 bases and J 0 bases; bases outside gene matches: 4. This CDR3 is built from 16 residues. The DNA for the CDR3 is TGTGCCAGCAGCTTTTTGGGGAGGGCGAACACCGGGGAGCTGTTTTTT. Translated: CASSFLGRANTGELFF.

The genes are TRBV28 and TRBJ1-1; D is perhaps TRBD1 (5 bases). CDR1 and CDR2 from the germline V gene are MDHEN and SYDVKM. The V end was cut by 6 bases, the J end by 4 bases, with 24 bases between. The CDR3 totals 17 residues. This chain's CDR3 is CASRVRGYRGLGTEAFF. CDR3 bases: TGTGCCAGCAGGGTCCGGGGGTATAGAGGGTTGGGCACTGAAGCTTTCTTT.

A remark on this clone: This sequence may be a read error, since a much larger clone differs from it by one base. V gene TRBV6-6 combines with J gene TRBJ2-6; no clear D gene. The CDR3 totals 14 residues. From germline, CDR1 is MNHNY and CDR2 SVGAGI (reference sequence). The V gene lost 4 bases and the J gene lost 0 bases, with 4 bases spanning the gap. DNA for the CDR3: TGTGCCAGCAGTTTTGACTCTGGGGCCAACGTCCTGACTTTC. This encodes CASSFDSGANVLTF.

The rearrangement joins TRBV30 to TRBJ1-4; TRBD1 matches 9 bases. CDR1 is GTSNPN, CDR2 SVGIG, per germline (reference sequence). This CDR3 comprises 16 residues. Trimming removed 1 base from V and 0 bases from J; junction bases left unmatched: 3. DNA of the CDR3: TGTGCCTGGAGTGCCGGGACAGGGACAACTAATGAAAAACTGTTTTTT. Protein sequence: CAWSAGTGTTNEKLFF. Full variable domain (outside the CDR3, taken from reference TRBV30 and TRBJ1-4): SQTIHQWPATLVQPVGSPLSLECTVEGTSNPNLYWYRQAAGRGLQLLFYSVGIGQISSEVPQNLSASRPQDRQFILSSKKLLLSDSGFYLCAWSAGTGTTNEKLFFGSGTQLSVL.